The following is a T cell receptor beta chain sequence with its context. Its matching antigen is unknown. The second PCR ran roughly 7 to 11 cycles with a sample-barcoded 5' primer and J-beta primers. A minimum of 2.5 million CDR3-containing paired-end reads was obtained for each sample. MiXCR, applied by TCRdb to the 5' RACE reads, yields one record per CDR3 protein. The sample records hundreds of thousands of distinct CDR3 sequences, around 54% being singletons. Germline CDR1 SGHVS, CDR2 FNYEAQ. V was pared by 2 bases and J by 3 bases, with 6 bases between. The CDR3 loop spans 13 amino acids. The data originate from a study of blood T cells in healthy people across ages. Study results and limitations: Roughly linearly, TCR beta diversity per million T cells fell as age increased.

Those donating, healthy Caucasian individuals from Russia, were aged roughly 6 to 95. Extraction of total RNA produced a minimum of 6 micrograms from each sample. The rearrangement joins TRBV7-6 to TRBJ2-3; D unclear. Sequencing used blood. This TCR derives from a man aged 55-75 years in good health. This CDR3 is CASSLKETDTQYF. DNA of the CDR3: TGTGCCAGCAGCTTAAAGGAAACAGATACGCAGTATTTT.